This TCR beta chain was found in a study of T cell responses to AZD1222 COVID-19 vaccine. Study conclusions and caveats: Clonal diversity may have been underestimated, and the donors were mostly white British, with more females than males. Only five to seven AZD1222 recipients were seropositive at baseline. Nearly half of spike-specific TCRs reportedly go after variant regions that carry no mutations. Only after the peak T cell response were repertoires sampled.

The protocol was immunoSEQ multiplex PCR, while the TCRdb copy is restricted to in-frame clones and leaves out a portion. The sample carries roughly 120,000 clones, nearly 90% recorded once. A remark on this clone: Its antigen is undetermined.

Germline V CDR1 and CDR2: MNHNS, SASEGT. The CDR3 spans 13 residues. Trimming shortened V by 1 base and J by 4 bases, and 7 bases separated the two germline ends. The clonotype comes from an adult in good health. Sequencing used peripheral blood, obtained on day 0 of MenACWY control vaccination. V gene TRBV6-1 combines with J gene TRBJ1-2; D remains unclear. CDR3: CASSEGWSYGYTF. The CDR3 DNA is TGTGCCAGCAGTGAAGGATGGTCCTATGGCTACACCTTC.